Listed here are 4 T cell receptor beta chains from one sample, sequenced in a study of shared clonotypes between healthy human individuals. The repertoire was sequenced with immunoSEQ multiplex PCR; TCRdb's copy has only in-frame clones and lacks some. The data contain approximately 320,000 clones, around 72% of them singletons. The sequenced sample consisted of memory CD4+ T cells sorted from blood. Subset described: CD45RA-negative fraction. Receptors were obtained from a man in his thirties or forties in good health.

The V gene is TRBV27, the J gene TRBJ1-1, with a tentative D call TRBD1 (5 bases). The germline CDR1 and CDR2 sequences are MNHEY and SMNVEV (reference sequence). Trimming stripped 2 bases from V and 4 bases from J, with 14 bases between. The CDR3 loop spans 15 amino acids. CDR3 nucleotides: TGTGCCAGCAGTTTAGGGGCGGGGGTAGGCACTGAAGCTTTCTTT. Protein product: CASSLGAGVGTEAFF.

The V gene is TRBV18, the J gene TRBJ2-4, with TRBD2 matching 9 bases. The CDR3 contains 16 residues. CDR1 KGHSH and CDR2 LQKENI come from the germline V gene. Trimming at V came to 6 bases and at J to 6 bases, leaving 12 bases not matched to a gene. In DNA form, the CDR3 reads TGTGCCAGCTCCGAGAGGGTCCCGCGGGAGGGAAACATTCAGTACTTC. Translated: CASSERVPREGNIQYF. Full variable domain (remainder filled in from reference TRBV18 and TRBJ2-4): NAGVMQNPRHLVRRRGQEARLRCSPMKGHSHVYWYRQLPEEGLKFMVYLQKENIIDESGMPKERFSAEFPKEGPSILRIQQVVRGDSAAYFCASSERVPREGNIQYFGAGTRLSVL.

Concerning this clone: Other DNA sequences in the sample encode the same CDR3. V gene TRBV28 combines with J gene TRBJ2-6; TRBD2 might be the D (5 bases). Germline V CDR1 and CDR2: MDHEN, SYDVKM. This CDR3 has 15 amino acids. Deletions cut 1 base from V and 1 base from J, with 5 bases between. CDR3 protein: CASSLSGSGANVLTF. The CDR3, as DNA: TGTGCCAGCAGTTTATCGGGGTCTGGGGCCAACGTCCTGACTTTC.

This sequence joins TRBV12-1 and TRBJ2-4. TRBV12-1 is flagged as a pseudogene. The CDR3 runs to 15 residues. CDR3 coding DNA: TGTGCCAGCAGCTTTGAGGCGACCTCCAAAAACATTCAGTACTTC. Translating gives CASSFEATSKNIQYF.